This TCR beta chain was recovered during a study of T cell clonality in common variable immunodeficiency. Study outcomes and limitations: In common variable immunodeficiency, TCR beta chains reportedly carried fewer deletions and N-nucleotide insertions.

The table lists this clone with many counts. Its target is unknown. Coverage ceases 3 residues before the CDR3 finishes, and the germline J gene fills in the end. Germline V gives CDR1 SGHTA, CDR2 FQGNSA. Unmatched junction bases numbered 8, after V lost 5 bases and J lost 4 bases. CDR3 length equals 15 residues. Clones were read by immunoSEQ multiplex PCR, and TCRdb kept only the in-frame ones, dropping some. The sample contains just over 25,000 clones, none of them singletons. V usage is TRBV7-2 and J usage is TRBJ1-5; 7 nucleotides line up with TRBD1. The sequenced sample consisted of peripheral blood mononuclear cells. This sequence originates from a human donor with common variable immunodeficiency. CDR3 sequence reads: CASSLRQGGNQPQHF. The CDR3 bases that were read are TGTGCCAGCAGCCTGCGACAGGGAGGGAATCAGCCC.